The 7 T cell receptor beta chains in this list originate from one sample, sequenced in a study of T cell changes during pregnancy in multiple sclerosis. Data came from immunoSEQ multiplex PCR; TCRdb stores just in-frame clones and leaves some out. The sample lists approximately 84,000 clones, 94% seen once, with 2% to 2.5% in the top ten. Sequencing was performed on peripheral blood, taken in the third trimester of pregnancy. The receptor source for this set is a female donor with multiple sclerosis, enrolled in a pregnancy study.

This chain uses TRBV6-1 with TRBJ2-7, with D possibly TRBD1 on 6 matching bases. The length of the CDR3 is 14 residues. Per germline, CDR1 MNHNS and CDR2 SASEGT. Trimming took off 7 bases at V and 4 bases at J, with 17 bases between the two ends. CDR3 protein: CASINRVGGYEQYF. CDR3 DNA sequence: TGTGCCAGCATTAACAGGGTTGGGGGATACGAGCAGTACTTC.

The V gene is TRBV28, the J gene TRBJ1-1; D unclear. The CDR3 contains 13 residues. V lost 2 bases to trimming and J lost 10 bases, with 14 bases between them. Per the germline V gene, CDR1 is MDHEN and CDR2 is SYDVKM. The CDR3 DNA reads TGTGCCAGCAGTTTACCGAAACGAGTCGGAGCTTTCTTT. Its translation: CASSLPKRVGAFF.

The chain has TRBV9 and TRBJ2-7; 8 bases align to TRBD1. The CDR3 runs 14 residues. Germline V gene data show CDR1 as SGDLS and CDR2 as YYNGEE. V was pared by 0 bases and J by 3 bases, with 2 bases of the junction left unmatched. In DNA form, the CDR3 reads TGTGCCAGCAGCGTAGCTACAGGGGGCTACGAGCAGTACTTC. It codes for CASSVATGGYEQYF. Combining the CDR3 with reference TRBV9 and TRBJ2-7 gives the whole variable domain DSGVTQTPKHLITATGQRVTLRCSPRSGDLSVYWYQQSLDQGLQFLIQYYNGEERAKGNILERFSAQQFPDLHSELNLSSLELGDSALYFCASSVATGGYEQYFGPGTRLTVT.

The chain recombines TRBV6-5 with TRBJ2-7, with no clear D. This CDR3 comprises 14 residues. The V end lost 0 bases, the J end lost 2 bases, and 8 bases lay between the germline ends. Germline values: CDR1 MNHEY, CDR2 SVGAGI. CDR3 protein: CASSYSLVTYEQYF. The CDR3 DNA reads as TGTGCCAGCAGTTACTCGTTAGTAACCTACGAGCAGTACTTC.

This rearrangement joins TRBV27 to TRBJ2-7; no definite D call. This CDR3 contains 13 residues. Germline V gene lookup returns CDR1 MNHEY and CDR2 SMNVEV (reference sequence). Trimming took 3 bases from V and 1 from J, leaving 7 bases between them. The CDR3 loop reads CASSFPGSYEQYF. CDR3 coding DNA: TGTGCCAGCAGTTTCCCCGGGTCCTACGAGCAGTACTTC.

The rearrangement uses TRBV5-4 and TRBJ2-6; D unclear. V shed 1 base and J shed 2 bases, with 7 bases lying between them. Germline V gives CDR1 SGHNT, CDR2 YYREEE (reference sequence). The CDR3 is 15 amino acids. The CDR3 loop reads CASSLRVTGANVLTF. CDR3 in DNA: TGTGCCAGCAGCTTGAGAGTTACTGGGGCCAACGTCCTGACTTTC. The whole variable domain, filled in from reference TRBV5-4 and TRBJ2-6, reads ETGVTQSPTHLIKTRGQQVTLRCSSQSGHNTVSWYQQALGQGPQFIFQYYREEENGRGNFPPRFSGLQFPNYSSELNVNALELDDSALYLCASSLRVTGANVLTFGAGSRLTVL.

The CDR3 bases are TGTGCCAGCAGCGCCCGACTAGTAAGGGAGACCCAGTACTTC. Amino acid sequence: CASSARLVRETQYF. The gene calls are TRBV13 and TRBJ2-5; D is perhaps TRBD2 (6 bases). Germline V CDR1 and CDR2: PRHDT, FYEKMQ (reference sequence). CDR3 size: 14 residues. V was clipped by 5 bases and J by 5 bases, with 15 bases between them.